This T cell receptor beta chain was observed in a study of OX40 agonist ivuxolimab in advanced cancers. At the level of the study: Patients were treated with ivuxolimab, an agonistic anti-OX40 (CD134) antibody. General study results and limits: Among some nonresponders, normalized T-cell clonal expansion was also low. Partial responders dosed at 0.1-3.0 mg/kg displayed clonal expansion ranking among the lowest.

Looked up from germline, CDR1 is PRHDT and CDR2 is FYEKMQ (reference sequence). The length of the CDR3 is 14 residues. V lost 3 bases, J lost 1 base, and 8 bases lay in between. Data came from immunoSEQ multiplex PCR; TCRdb stores just in-frame clones and leaves some out. The sample has 71,000 or so clones; more than 70% are singletons. As regards this clone: Its antigen is unidentified.

The receptor's source is an adult with an advanced solid tumor such as melanoma, head and neck, liver or kidney cancer. The rearrangement joins TRBV13 to TRBJ2-3; D is undetermined. Sequencing was performed on CD4+ or CD8+ T cells sorted from blood, taken in a trial of the OX40 agonist ivuxolimab. The CDR3 coding sequence is TGTGCCAGCAGCTTCGCGCGTCGCACAGATACGCAGTATTTT. Amino acids: CASSFARRTDTQYF. Looking up the rest from reference TRBV13 and TRBJ2-3 gives the full variable domain: AAGVIQSPRHLIKEKRETATLKCYPIPRHDTVYWYQQGPGQDPQFLISFYEKMQSDKGSIPDRFSAQQFSDYHSELNMSSLELGDSALYFCASSFARRTDTQYFGPGTRLTVL.